This T cell receptor (beta chain) was found in a study of shared clonotypes between healthy human individuals. Across the study: CD8 memory received one plate per donor, CD8 naive two, CD4 memory three and CD4 naive three.

Sequenced by immunoSEQ multiplex PCR; TCRdb stores in-frame clones only, minus some. Of 2.5 million or so clones in the sample, over 85% were seen once. Germline CDR1 reads MDHEN; CDR2 reads SYDVKM. V was cut by 6 bases and J by 0 bases, with 12 bases left in between. The CDR3 is 14 amino acids. On this clone: Its antigen is undetermined.

Free of recent acute infections or vaccinations, the donors were healthy HIV-negative adults. Only Caucasian adults living in Nashville, Tennessee served as donors. Study-wide results and caveats: Although depth was large, rarefaction showed that sequencing of the sorted subsets was incomplete.

The gene calls are TRBV28 and TRBJ2-7; D may be TRBD2 (6 bases). The sequence came from a young man in good health. Sequencing used naive CD4+ T cells sorted from blood. Indicated subset: CD45RA+ positively selected. Here the CDR3 DNA reads TGTGCCAGCAGGCTCGGAGGGAGCTCCTACGAGCAGTACTTC. Translated: CASRLGGSSYEQYF. Complete variable domain (other parts from reference TRBV28 and TRBJ2-7): DVKVTQSSRYLVKRTGEKVFLECVQDMDHENMFWYRQDPGLGLRLIYFSYDVKMKEKGDIPEGYSVSREKKERFSLILESASTNQTSMYLCASRLGGSSYEQYFGPGTRLTVT.